This T cell receptor beta chain came from a study of T cells in Graves' hyperthyroidism and ophthalmopathy. The germline V gene encodes CDR1 MDHEN and CDR2 SYDVKM. The CDR3 is 15 residues long. V was cut by 5 bases and J by 0 bases, with 14 bases left in between. The investigators amplified TCR beta CDR3 regions from RNA transcripts. Carried out on the TCR CDR3, a first-round RT-PCR used the HTBI primer set. TCRdb called the multiplex PCR reads again in MiXCR, with one record for every CDR3 protein. Here the sample spans hundreds of thousands of distinct CDR3 sequences, less than 20% being singletons.

The sequence derives from a woman between 18 and 29 years old with Graves' ophthalmopathy. The source material was blood. The V and J genes are TRBV28 and TRBJ2-7; D could derive from TRBD1 or TRBD2 (5 bases each). The CDR3 nucleotides read TGTGCCAGCAGTGGGGCGGGCCTAGACTCCTACGAGCAGTACTTC. Amino acids: CASSGAGLDSYEQYF.